A single sample is the source of the 5 T cell receptor beta chains below, sequenced in a study of regulatory T cells in long-lasting Graves disease. Time point given: newly diagnosed GD, antithyroid drugs for less than 3 months. Making the TCR library involved RNA that had been extracted from PBMCs. In building TCR beta libraries, iRepertoire HTBI primers were used together with Arm-PCR of CDR3 regions. TCRdb re-analysed the multiplex PCR reads in MiXCR, keeping a single row per CDR3 protein. The data contain approximately 440,000 distinct CDR3 sequences, about 17% of them singletons. These data are also associated with another study on T cells in Graves' hyperthyroidism and ophthalmopathy.

Sequences were derived from peripheral blood mononuclear cells (PBMCs), sampled at new diagnosis, from a patient treated with antithyroid drugs. These TCRs come from a man aged 35-49 years with Graves disease.

Ten or more counts support this clonotype. This chain uses TRBV5-1 with TRBJ2-1, with 7 bases fitting TRBD2. The germline CDR1 and CDR2 sequences are SGHRS and YFSETQ. V shed 4 bases, J shed 3 bases, and the junction held 4 bases outside the gene matches. The CDR3 has 14 amino acids. CDR3 sequence reads: CASSRTGGYNEQFF. For the CDR3, the DNA is TGCGCCAGCAGCAGAACGGGAGGCTACAATGAGCAGTTCTTC.

This clonotype has at least ten counts. This chain links TRBV24-1 with TRBJ2-5; D perhaps matches TRBD2 (5 bases). Between the trimmed V and J ends, which lost 1 base and 1 base, there was a span of 6 bases. Per germline, CDR1 KGHDR and CDR2 SFDVKD. The length of the CDR3 is 14 residues. The CDR3 sequence is CATSDFAGQETQYF. DNA of the CDR3: TGTGCCACCAGTGATTTCGCGGGCCAAGAGACCCAGTACTTC.

The V call is TRBV18, the J call TRBJ2-7; D is unresolved. From germline, CDR1 is KGHSH and CDR2 LQKENI. V lost 3 bases and J 6 bases, leaving 12 bases between the germline ends. The CDR3 spans 13 residues. The CDR3 DNA reads TGTGCCAGCTCACCGAAGGGCTTGGGCGAGCAGTACTTC. This encodes CASSPKGLGEQYF. Looking up the rest from reference TRBV18 and TRBJ2-7 gives the full variable domain: NAGVMQNPRHLVRRRGQEARLRCSPMKGHSHVYWYRQLPEEGLKFMVYLQKENIIDESGMPKERFSAEFPKEGPSILRIQQVVRGDSAAYFCASSPKGLGEQYFGPGTRLTVT.

The chain combines TRBV4-1 with TRBJ2-2; maybe TRBD1 (5 bases). The CDR3 loop spans 12 amino acids. Trimming took off 7 bases at V and 4 bases at J, with 7 bases between the two ends. Per the germline V gene, CDR1 is MGHRA and CDR2 is YSYEKL. CDR3 in amino acids: CASTGFTGELFF. CDR3 sequence (DNA): TGCGCCAGCACAGGGTTCACCGGGGAGCTGTTTTTT.

The chain couples TRBV6-1 to TRBJ1-1; 9 nucleotides line up with TRBD1. The CDR3 runs to 15 residues. The V and J ends lost 6 bases and 4 bases, in that order; junction bases with no gene match: 9. Germline V CDR1 and CDR2: MNHNS, SASEGT. In DNA form, the CDR3 reads TGTGCCAGCAGCCCGACAGGGGGGTCGACCACTGAAGCTTTCTTT. This codes for CASSPTGGSTTEAFF.